These T cell receptor beta chains were read from a single sample in a study of OX40 agonist ivuxolimab in advanced cancers. Using immunoSEQ multiplex PCR, the repertoire was profiled, and TCRdb retains in-frame clones only, with some absent. Altogether almost 70,000 clones are present, 89% being singletons, with the ten largest covering roughly 4.2%. The source material was CD4+ or CD8+ T cells sorted from blood, sampled in a trial of the OX40 agonist ivuxolimab. The receptors shown here come from an adult with an advanced solid tumor such as melanoma, head and neck, liver or kidney cancer. Each CDR3 is given with its conserved first and last residue.

>TRBV6-5
CASSNRGGTEAFF
>TRBV6-4
CASSPPNMGRSEKLFF
>TRBV6-5
CASSYFGTHTDTQYF
>TRBV4-3
CASSQLLAATYNEQFF
>TRBV9
CASSVQSDSYNEQFF
>TRBV11-2
CASSPLGRNSYNEQFF
>TRBV7-2
CASSLAGQANYGYTF
>TRBV6-6
CASSRDTTETQYF
>TRBV6-5
CASRPPTGNTEAFF
>TRBV27
CASRTGWPNYGYTF
>TRBV6-5
CASITGQHTGELFF
>TRBV7-2
CASSFGTGAYEQYF